This T cell receptor beta chain is drawn from a study of blood T cell repertoires in COVID-19. V trimming: 0 bases; J trimming: 4 bases; junction bases outside the gene matches: 5. This CDR3 spans 16 amino acids. The germline gives CDR1 SEHNR, CDR2 FQNEAQ (reference sequence). The method was immunoSEQ multiplex PCR; TCRdb's version includes in-frame clones alone and lacks a portion of them. The table records about 270,000 clones, about 89% of them present only once. The sequenced material came from peripheral blood. The chain couples TRBV7-9 to TRBJ1-1; TRBD1 agrees at 10 bases. This clonotype originated in a man aged 35 to 55 with active or convalescent COVID-19. DNA of the CDR3: TGTGCCAGCAGCTTAGCGGGACAGGGGTCTTCCACTGAAGCTTTCTTT. Its protein is CASSLAGQGSSTEAFF.